The rows below give T cell receptor beta chains drawn from one sample of a study of identical twins. Each CDR3 protein is one row after TCRdb ran MiXCR on the 5' RACE reads. The table records 200,000 to 250,000 distinct CDR3 sequences, about 7.3% of them present only once. The sample was also reused in another study, on yellow fever vaccine responses in identical twins.

The specimen was memory (CD45RO+) T cells sorted from blood. All receptors derive from a woman aged 18-29 years in good health. The CDR3 runs from the conserved cysteine through the conserved F or W. D genes are given only for firm matches. The size entry is marked missing in some rows and otherwise reads once, few, many or a size class.

>TRBV5-6|many|-|TRBJ1-6
CASSLDGLGRNSPLHF
TGTGCCAGCAGCTTGGACGGTCTGGGTAGGAATTCACCCCTCCACTTT
>TRBV20-1|few|TRBD2|TRBJ2-1
CSARDRRGLAGGGTYNEQFF
TGCAGTGCTAGAGATAGGAGAGGACTAGCGGGGGGGGGGACCTACAATGAGCAGTTCTTC
>TRBV5-1|few|-|TRBJ2-3
CASSLAGRGSTDTQYF
TGCGCCAGCAGCTTGGCCGGGCGGGGTAGCACAGATACGCAGTATTTT
>TRBV20-1|many|-|TRBJ1-2
CSASRGGYTF
TGCAGTGCTTCCAGGGGCGGCTACACCTTC
>TRBV20-1|few|-|TRBJ2-6
CSARDREAGANVLTF
TGCAGTGCTAGAGATAGGGAAGCTGGGGCCAACGTCCTGACTTTC
>TRBV5-1|few|TRBD2|TRBJ2-2
CASSRSGTTNTGELFF
TGCGCCAGCAGCCGATCCGGGACTACGAACACCGGGGAGCTGTTTTTT
>TRBV28|many|-|TRBJ2-1
CASSLMGTWYNEQFF
TGTGCCAGCAGTTTAATGGGGACGTGGTACAATGAGCAGTTCTTC
>TRBV20-1|few|-|TRBJ2-2
CSARDQLQNTGELFF
TGCAGTGCTAGAGATCAGCTCCAGAACACCGGGGAGCTGTTTTTT
>TRBV15|many|TRBD1|TRBJ1-1
CATSSGQGGTEAFF
TGTGCCACCAGCAGTGGACAGGGTGGCACTGAAGCTTTCTTT
>TRBV5-4|-|TRBD1|TRBJ2-6
CASSSSRDRSSSGANVLTF
TGTGCCAGCAGCTCCAGTAGGGACAGGTCTAGCTCTGGGGCCAACGTCCTGACTTTC
>TRBV6-5|few|-|TRBJ2-2
CASSSSGGETGELFF
TGTGCCAGCAGTTCATCAGGGGGGGAAACCGGGGAGCTGTTTTTT
>TRBV11-2|-|-|TRBJ2-1
CASSLGWTAYNEQFF
TGTGCCAGCAGCTTAGGTTGGACAGCCTACAATGAGCAGTTCTTC
>TRBV28|many|TRBD2|TRBJ2-7
CASKLAGFVYEQYF
TGTGCCAGCAAGCTAGCGGGATTCGTGTACGAGCAGTACTTC
>TRBV28|many|TRBD1|TRBJ1-2
CASSWDRGIHGYTF
TGTGCCAGCAGTTGGGACAGGGGTATACATGGCTACACCTTC
>TRBV12-3/TRBV12-4|many|TRBD2|TRBJ2-1
CASSLAGGPGNEQFF
TGTGCCAGCAGTTTAGCGGGAGGGCCGGGCAATGAGCAGTTCTTC
>TRBV7-2|few|TRBD1|TRBJ1-6
CASSHRGESPLHF
TGTGCCAGCAGCCACAGGGGGGAGTCACCCCTCCACTTT
>TRBV10-3|many|-|TRBJ2-1
CAISERRGDEQFF
TGTGCCATCAGTGAGCGGAGGGGGGATGAGCAGTTCTTC
>TRBV5-1|-|-|TRBJ2-1
CASSLRLDEQFF
TGCGCCAGCAGCCTAAGACTAGATGAGCAGTTCTTC
>TRBV3-1|-|-|TRBJ2-1
CASSRRGGDEQFF
TGTGCCAGCAGTCGTCGCGGCGGGGATGAGCAGTTCTTC
>TRBV5-6|-|-|TRBJ1-4
CASSWRSKTTNEKLFF
TGTGCCAGCAGCTGGAGAAGCAAGACAACTAATGAAAAACTGTTTTTT
>TRBV20-1|few|TRBD2|TRBJ2-1
CSAPPTSGGAGEQFF
TGCAGTGCTCCCCCGACTAGCGGGGGGGCCGGTGAGCAGTTCTTC
>TRBV5-1|-|TRBD1|TRBJ2-1
CASSLQGSSSYNEQFF
TGCGCCAGCAGCTTACAGGGGTCGAGCTCCTACAATGAGCAGTTCTTC
>TRBV7-9|-|-|TRBJ1-2
CASSPESLYGYTF
TGTGCCAGCAGCCCAGAGTCCCTGTATGGCTACACCTTC
>TRBV12-3/TRBV12-4|many|TRBD2|TRBJ2-3
CASTDRLAGADTQYF
TGTGCCAGCACCGATCGACTAGCGGGAGCAGATACGCAGTATTTT
>TRBV6-2/TRBV6-3|-|-|TRBJ1-2
CASNRDRKNSNYGYTF
TGTGCCAGCAACCGCGACAGGAAAAACTCTAACTATGGCTACACCTTC
>TRBV20-1|few|TRBD2|TRBJ2-1
CSARRTSGSYNEQFF
TGCAGTGCTAGACGGACTAGCGGGAGCTACAATGAGCAGTTCTTC
>TRBV15|-|-|TRBJ2-5
CATSHREGLLFQETQYF
TGTGCCACCAGTCACAGGGAGGGCTTGCTTTTCCAAGAGACCCAGTACTTC
>TRBV2|many|-|TRBJ2-3
CASSTGIMGTDTQYF
TGTGCCAGCAGTACCGGGATTATGGGGACAGATACGCAGTATTTT
>TRBV10-2|few|TRBD2|TRBJ2-2
CASSGLAVWELFF
TGCGCCAGCAGTGGACTAGCGGTATGGGAGCTGTTTTTT
>TRBV9|few|TRBD2|TRBJ2-3
CASSRQSSGTDTQYF
TGTGCCAGCAGCAGACAAAGTAGCGGGACAGATACGCAGTATTTT
>TRBV3-1|many|TRBD1|TRBJ2-7
CASSQVGRGPNEQYF
TGTGCCAGCAGCCAAGTTGGTAGGGGGCCAAACGAGCAGTACTTC
>TRBV28|many|-|TRBJ2-5
CAFPQPETQYF
TGTGCCTTTCCGCAGCCGGAGACCCAGTACTTC
>TRBV10-2|many|-|TRBJ2-1
CASRYRVRGYNEQFF
TGCGCCAGCAGGTACAGGGTGAGAGGCTACAATGAGCAGTTCTTC
>TRBV20-1|many|-|TRBJ2-1
CSARLQTHNEQFF
TGCAGTGCTAGACTCCAAACTCACAATGAGCAGTTCTTC
>TRBV11-2|few|TRBD2|TRBJ2-5
CASSLDVRAGGQETQYF
TGTGCCAGCAGCTTAGATGTTCGAGCGGGGGGCCAAGAGACCCAGTACTTC
>TRBV12-3/TRBV12-4|many|-|TRBJ1-4
CASSLGLRGEKLFF
TGTGCCAGCAGTTTAGGCCTACGGGGTGAAAAACTGTTTTTT
>TRBV28|few|-|TRBJ1-5
CASSLRGYSNQPQHF
TGTGCCAGCAGTTTACGGGGGTATAGCAATCAGCCCCAGCATTTT
>TRBV29-1|many|-|TRBJ2-5
CSVERALADFQETQYF
TGCAGCGTTGAGAGAGCGCTAGCAGACTTCCAAGAGACCCAGTACTTC
>TRBV20-1|once|TRBD2|TRBJ2-4
CSARVTGAGLAGSAKNIQYF
TGCAGTGCTAGAGTCACAGGGGCAGGACTAGCGGGTTCTGCCAAAAACATTCAGTACTTC
>TRBV3-1|-|-|TRBJ2-3
CASVRSGVDTQYF
TGTGCCAGCGTACGTTCGGGGGTAGATACGCAGTATTTT
>TRBV29-1|-|TRBD2|TRBJ2-7
CSVVKTSGRYEQYF
TGCAGCGTTGTCAAGACTAGCGGACGATACGAGCAGTACTTC
>TRBV7-2|few|-|TRBJ2-1
CASSRGGGTGNEQFF
TGTGCCAGCAGCCGGGGTGGGGGAACTGGGAATGAGCAGTTCTTC
>TRBV27|few|-|TRBJ2-5
CASRQGLGTQYF
TGTGCCAGCCGGCAGGGTTTGGGGACCCAGTACTTC
>TRBV24-1|few|TRBD1|TRBJ2-2
CATSDLAQGDTGELFF
TGTGCCACCAGTGACTTGGCGCAGGGGGACACCGGGGAGCTGTTTTTT
>TRBV3-1|few|-|TRBJ1-1
CASSGRGVEVFF
TGTGCCAGCAGCGGGCGGGGGGTTGAAGTTTTCTTT